Given below is one T cell receptor beta chain in context. Trimming shortened V by 0 bases and J by 4 bases, and 17 bases separated the two germline ends. Germline loops: CDR1 SGHRS, CDR2 YFSETQ. The CDR3 has 18 residues. TCRdb analysed the 5' RACE reads with MiXCR anew, one entry per CDR3 protein. There are tens of thousands of distinct CDR3 sequences in the sample; 15% to 18% occur only once, and 9% to 15% lies in the top ten. The sample originates from a study of early T cells in non-severe SARS-CoV-2 infection. What was sequenced was whole blood. The V and J genes are TRBV5-1 and TRBJ1-6, with D perhaps matching TRBD1 (5 bases). This clonotype was sampled from an adult who was a healthcare worker with PCR-confirmed SARS-CoV-2 infection or an uninfected control (not recorded which). The CDR3 DNA is TGCGCCAGCAGCTTGGCCTCCAGCAGCGAGGGGTATAATTCACCCCTCCACTTT. It codes for CASSLASSSEGYNSPLHF.